One sample yielded the 20 T cell receptor beta chains listed below, sequenced in a study of T cell repertoires in cytomegalovirus infection (dated by TCRdb to the late 2010s). Sequencer: Illumina HiSeq 1500. The raw public reads went through TCRdb reprocessing: fastp at Q25, MiXCR clone calling, in-frame beta chains kept. Rows are combined by CDR3 protein, so each entry shows the most common genes and DNA. In all, the sample holds about 340,000 distinct CDR3 sequences, and about 27% of those were seen once. Around 18% of the sample lies in the top ten. The treatment or condition label of this sample denotes: in vitro stimulation with specific CMV peptide epitopes to enrich CMV-specific T cells. Which antigens these TCRs recognize remains unknown. Specimen: cultured PBMCs, collected from culture after CMV antigen stimulation. The receptors were sampled from a human donor in good health (CMV status not recorded). Some clones in this sample may be carry-over from other donors' samples.

V usage is TRBV5-1 and J usage is TRBJ2-1; TRBD2 agrees at 8 bases. The CDR3 runs 18 residues. The V gene end was trimmed by 0 bases and the J gene end by 1 base; junction bases not matched to a gene: 9. CDR1 and CDR2 from the germline V gene are SGHRS and YFSETQ. CDR3 sequence reads: CASSLAAGGAVSYNEQFF. The DNA for the CDR3 is TGCGCCAGCAGCTTGGCAGCCGGGGGGGCCGTGTCCTACAATGAGCAGTTCTTC. Based on the CDR3 plus reference TRBV5-1 and TRBJ2-1, the full variable domain is KAGVTQTPRYLIKTRGQQVTLSCSPISGHRSVSWYQQTPGQGLQFLFEYFSETQRNKGNFPGRFSGRQFSNSRSEMNVSTLELGDSALYLCASSLAAGGAVSYNEQFFGPGTRLTVL.

The chain is built from TRBV7-8 and TRBJ1-5; TRBD1 aligns across 8 bases. Germline assignment: CDR1 SGHVS and CDR2 FQNEAQ. The V and J ends lost 5 bases and 0 bases, in that order; junction bases with no gene match: 12. This CDR3 is 18 amino acids long. The DNA for the CDR3 is TGTGCCAGCAGCCCACGGGGGCTGACAGGGGTTAGCAATCAGCCCCAGCATTTT. Residues: CASSPRGLTGVSNQPQHF.

The rearrangement joins TRBV5-1 to TRBJ2-5; D could derive from TRBD1 or TRBD2 (5 bases each). The germline V and J ends were trimmed by 4 bases and 5 bases, with 21 bases remaining between them. The germline CDR1 and CDR2 sequences are SGHRS and YFSETQ. The CDR3 is 16 residues long. The chain's CDR3 is CASSPSSRGRRETQYF. DNA for the CDR3: TGCGCCAGCAGCCCCTCTAGCCGGGGCAGGAGGGAGACCCAGTACTTC. The complete variable domain, with remaining parts taken from reference TRBV5-1 and TRBJ2-5, reads KAGVTQTPRYLIKTRGQQVTLSCSPISGHRSVSWYQQTPGQGLQFLFEYFSETQRNKGNFPGRFSGRQFSNSRSEMNVSTLELGDSALYLCASSPSSRGRRETQYFGPGTRLLVL.

The chain employs TRBV6-1 and TRBJ1-5, with D possibly matching TRBD1 (5 bases). V shed 6 bases and J shed 3 bases, with 9 bases lying between them. CDR1 MNHNS and CDR2 SASEGT come from the germline V gene. This CDR3 spans 13 amino acids. CDR3: CASSRDVNQPQHF. The CDR3 DNA follows: TGTGCCAGCAGCCGGGACGTCAATCAGCCCCAGCATTTT.

The chain combines TRBV14 with TRBJ2-1; 10 nucleotides agree with TRBD2. Germline values: CDR1 SGHDN, CDR2 FVKESK. The CDR3 has 16 residues. V dropped 0 bases and J dropped 7; count of bases not matched to a gene: 6. CDR3 bases: TGTGCCAGCAGCCAAGATGAGCGGGGGGGCCGAAATGAGCAGTTCTTC. Encoded protein: CASSQDERGGRNEQFF.

The chain has TRBV27 and TRBJ2-3; TRBD2 matches at 9 bases. From germline, CDR1 is MNHEY and CDR2 SMNVEV (reference sequence). Germline trimming cut 7 bases from V and 7 bases from J; bases unmatched to any gene: 6. The length of the CDR3 is 13 residues. The CDR3 is CASKGSGGNTQYF. The CDR3 coding sequence is TGTGCCAGCAAAGGTAGCGGGGGAAATACGCAGTATTTT.

In this sample, this clonotype turned up a few times. The V gene is TRBV12-3 or TRBV12-4, the J gene TRBJ2-3; 8 bases agree with TRBD1. CDR3 size: 15 residues. V trimming: 4 bases; J trimming: 3 bases; junction bases outside the gene matches: 6. The CDR3 nucleotides are TGTGCCAGCAGTTCTACAGGGGGTGGTACAGATACGCAGTATTTT. It encodes CASSSTGGGTDTQYF.

V gene TRBV9 combines with J gene TRBJ1-1; no clear D gene. Germline V lookup: CDR1 SGDLS, CDR2 YYNGEE. V lost 4 bases and J lost 2, with 12 bases in between. The CDR3 runs to 14 residues. In DNA, the CDR3 is TGTGCCAGCAGCCCAGAAGCAAGAAACACTGAAGCTTTCTTT. Translated, it gives CASSPEARNTEAFF.

The CDR3 DNA follows: TGTGCCAGCAGGTGGAGACAGGGGAACAGCGAGGAGCAGTTCTTC. It codes for CASRWRQGNSEEQFF. The chain employs TRBV6-1 and TRBJ2-1; 8 bases match TRBD1. Per the germline V gene, CDR1 is MNHNS and CDR2 is SASEGT. This CDR3 spans 15 amino acids. The ends lost 6 bases at V and 10 bases at J; junction bases unmatched: 14.

In its sample, this clonotype was seen once. The chain has TRBV6-6 and TRBJ1-2; D is unclear. In germline, CDR1 is MNHNY, CDR2 SVGAGI (reference sequence). CDR3 length: 14 residues. V shed 6 bases and J shed 2 bases, with 13 bases lying between them. The CDR3 coding sequence is TGTGCCAGCAGATGGAGTTCGATCAACTATGGCTACACCTTC. Translation: CASRWSSINYGYTF.

This clonotype was seen ten or more times. The chain combines TRBV6-1 with TRBJ2-7, with TRBD2 matching 7 bases. CDR1 and CDR2 from the germline V gene are MNHNS and SASEGT. This CDR3 contains 15 residues. The J segment lost 5 bases and the V segment lost 2 bases, leaving 9 bases of the junction unmatched. The CDR3 DNA reads TGTGCCAGCAGTGAAACGGCGGGAGCTCTTGACGAGCAGTACTTC. Protein sequence: CASSETAGALDEQYF.

This clonotype was picked up a small number of times. The chain recombines TRBV7-9 with TRBJ2-7; 7 positions match TRBD1. The CDR3 consists of 17 residues. Trimming at V came to 3 bases and at J to 0 bases, leaving 11 bases not matched to a gene. Germline CDR1 is SEHNR and CDR2 is FQNEAQ (reference sequence). The CDR3 loop reads CASSLGPGQFLSYEQYF. The CDR3 DNA reads TGTGCCAGCAGCTTGGGTCCGGGACAGTTCCTCTCCTACGAGCAGTACTTC. The full variable domain, in which reference TRBV7-9 and TRBJ2-7 provide the parts outside the CDR3, is DTGVSQNPRHKITKRGQNVTFRCDPISEHNRLYWYRQTLGQGPEFLTYFQNEAQLEKSRLLSDRFSAERPKGSFSTLEIQRTEQGDSAMYLCASSLGPGQFLSYEQYFGPGTRLTVT.

The chain employs TRBV28 and TRBJ2-6; D possibly corresponds to TRBD1 (6 bases). This CDR3 region has 23 residues. Trimming took 1 base from V and 2 from J, leaving 30 bases between them. CDR1 is MDHEN, CDR2 SYDVKM, per germline. The CDR3 nucleotides are TGTGCCAGCAGTTTATATCGTCACAGGGCCAAAGCAAGGGTATTCGCTGGGGCCAACGTCCTGACTTTC. This encodes CASSLYRHRAKARVFAGANVLTF.

This clonotype has a count of ten or more. The genes are TRBV6-1 and TRBJ1-2; 7 bases align to TRBD1. Germline lookup yields CDR1 MNHNS and CDR2 SASEGT. V shed 5 bases and J 6 bases; nucleotides not matched to a gene: 12. The CDR3 extends over 15 amino acids. This chain's CDR3 is CASSPRGQGGDGYTF. The CDR3 DNA reads TGTGCCAGCAGTCCGAGGGGGCAGGGGGGAGATGGCTACACCTTC.

The chain joins TRBV10-3 to TRBJ1-4; the match to TRBD1 covers 7 bases. V shed 4 bases and J 7 bases; nucleotides not matched to a gene: 3. This CDR3 has 13 residues. The germline gives CDR1 ENHRY, CDR2 SYGVKD. This CDR3 reads CAISGDSGEKLFF. The CDR3 region has the DNA TGTGCCATCAGTGGGGACAGTGGTGAAAAACTGTTTTTT.

The chain has TRBV18 and TRBJ1-1; D not certain. CDR3 length equals 15 residues. Germline V gene data show CDR1 as KGHSH and CDR2 as LQKENI. V gave up 0 bases and J gave up 5 bases, with 13 bases separating them. CDR3 region: CASSPPSGSGTEAFF. DNA for the CDR3: TGTGCCAGCTCACCACCGTCCGGGAGCGGGACTGAAGCTTTCTTT.

This clonotype was seen a handful of times. This chain links TRBV19 with TRBJ1-6; D not resolved. CDR1 LNHDA and CDR2 SQIVND come from the germline V gene (reference sequence). The CDR3 totals 14 residues. The V end was cut by 5 bases, the J end by 9 bases, with 14 bases between. The CDR3 DNA reads TGTGCCAGTAGTGCCACGCCCGGGGTTTCACCCCTCCACTTT. Translated: CASSATPGVSPLHF.

This chain links TRBV5-1 with TRBJ1-4, with a tentative D call TRBD1 (5 bases). Trimming removed 5 bases at V and 13 bases at J, with 15 bases between. CDR3 length: 12 amino acids. CDR1 and CDR2 from the germline V gene are SGHRS and YFSETQ. CDR3 DNA sequence: TGCGCCAGCAGTATCCGAGGGGAAGGACTGTTTTTT. Translation: CASSIRGEGLFF.

This clonotype was detected only a few times. The chain carries TRBV9 and TRBJ2-3; TRBD2 is a possible D gene (5 bases). The V gene's germline CDR1 is SGDLS and CDR2 YYNGEE. This CDR3 is 13 amino acids long. V was pared by 7 bases and J by 5 bases, with 14 bases between. This CDR3 is CASSWGAGDTQYF. In DNA form, the CDR3 reads TGTGCCAGCTCCTGGGGAGCAGGAGATACGCAGTATTTT.

The V gene is TRBV12-3 or TRBV12-4, the J gene TRBJ1-2, with D possibly being TRBD1 (6 bases). The CDR3 is made up of 14 amino acids. Trimming stripped 4 bases from V and 4 bases from J, with 13 bases between. The chain's CDR3 is CASSYTGIPYGYTF. The CDR3 bases are TGTGCCAGCAGTTATACAGGGATTCCCTATGGCTACACCTTC.